A selection of T cell receptor beta chains follows, all from one sample in a study of blood T cell repertoires in COVID-19. Some clones are missing from TCRdb's copy, which holds only in-frame ones; the method was immunoSEQ multiplex PCR. This sample yields roughly 160,000 clones, of which about four fifths are seen a single time; about 1.9% belongs to the top ten. Sequencing was done on a sample of peripheral blood. These receptors were collected from a woman of 80 years or more with acute or convalescent COVID-19. Each CDR3 is given with its conserved first and last residue.

TRBJ2-7 | TRBV19 | CASTLRDRPYEQYF
TRBJ1-5 | TRBV30 | CAWSVRAGNQPQHF
TRBJ2-5 | TRBV4-1 | CASSQDDRVPETQYF
TRBJ2-3 | TRBV9 | CASSVSTFLRTDTQYF
TRBJ2-5 | TRBV7-3 | CASSNQGGETQYF
TRBJ1-2 | TRBV9 | CASSAVGQFYGYTF
TRBJ2-2 | TRBV19 | CASIWGQGFANTGELFF
TRBJ2-6 | TRBV7-3 | CASSLGPGHGSGANVLTF
TRBJ2-7 | TRBV7-9 | CASSRGPIYEQYF
TRBJ2-1 | TRBV28 | CASSLRGGLIYEQFF
TRBJ2-3 | TRBV6-2/TRBV6-3 | CASSFVFSDTQYF
TRBJ1-5 | TRBV7-8 | CASSLKTGEGQPQHF
TRBJ2-1 | TRBV19 | CASSMRAGGYEQFF
TRBJ1-3 | TRBV19 | CASIPGDLSGNTIYF
TRBJ2-7 | TRBV13 | CASSSTSGSFFYEQYF
TRBJ2-5 | TRBV9 | CASSVGGGRSEETQYF
TRBJ2-1 | TRBV7-9 | CASSLVGDNEQFF
TRBJ1-2 | TRBV11-2 | CASGQDLEAGYTF
TRBJ1-2 | TRBV28 | CASSLPRGAANYGYTF
TRBJ2-3 | TRBV10-1 | CASSQLRSDTQYF
TRBJ2-7 | TRBV6-2/TRBV6-3 | CASSPDRATHEQYF
TRBJ2-7 | TRBV27 | CASRRLDREEQYF
TRBJ2-2 | TRBV7-2 | CASSWGGGSNTGELFF
TRBJ2-7 | TRBV30 | CAWSEQGITEQYF
TRBJ2-3 | TRBV7-2 | CASSTGLAGGRTDTQYF
TRBJ1-1 | TRBV9 | CASSGWGDTEAFF
TRBJ1-2 | TRBV5-6 | CASSFSAGNYGYTF
TRBJ2-1 | TRBV9 | CASSPGQGIPSGDNEQFF
TRBJ1-1 | TRBV6-5 | CASSLSYLSTEAFF
TRBJ1-2 | TRBV15 | CATSRGQGEKFGYTF
TRBJ2-4 | TRBV6-6 | CASSWHRGGTKNIQYF
TRBJ2-2 | TRBV7-3 | CASSLTGPATGELFF
TRBJ2-1 | TRBV27 | CASSLSVGGGSYNEQFF
TRBJ1-1 | TRBV19 | CASSATGGTEAFF
TRBJ1-5 | TRBV5-8 | CASSHRQTHQPQHF
TRBJ2-3 | TRBV6-6 | CASSLGPTGMPDTQYF
TRBJ2-2 | TRBV5-4 | CASSPGGSSTGELFF
TRBJ2-5 | TRBV11-2 | CASSLGGGGETQYF
TRBJ2-1 | TRBV11-3 | CASSLGDSYNEQFF
TRBJ1-1 | TRBV4-3 | CASSLKTWGQGLDTEAFF
TRBJ1-6 | TRBV4-1 | CASRDGTGSSYNSPLHF
TRBJ2-3 | TRBV6-5 | CASRLGGAPDTQYF
TRBJ1-5 | TRBV28 | CASSDGQVAVGNQPQHF
TRBJ1-1 | TRBV12-3/TRBV12-4 | CASSAQGNTEAFF
TRBJ2-7 | TRBV7-2 | CASSQRGGTLYEQYF
TRBJ1-5 | TRBV7-2 | CASSPQGALNQPQHF
TRBJ1-5 | TRBV11-2 | CASSPQRGGLNQPQHF
TRBJ2-3 | TRBV5-1 | CASSLALARSASNTQYF
TRBJ1-2 | TRBV5-1 | CASSLAGTGGDYGYTF